This entry lists 5 T cell receptor beta chains sequenced from one sample in a study of blood T cell repertoires in COVID-19. Assay used: immunoSEQ multiplex PCR; TCRdb lists only in-frame clones, some missing. Of hundreds of thousands of clones listed, around 92% are singletons. The sequenced sample was peripheral blood. The source is a middle-aged man with acute or convalescent COVID-19.

The chain carries TRBV4-1 and TRBJ2-1; 10 bases agree with TRBD2. Germline values: CDR1 MGHRA, CDR2 YSYEKL. The CDR3 runs to 18 residues. V shed 4 bases, J shed 5 bases, and the junction held 14 bases outside the gene matches. This CDR3 is CASSLGTSVGPSNNEQFF. The DNA of the CDR3 is TGCGCCAGCAGCCTAGGGACTAGCGTCGGACCTTCGAACAATGAGCAGTTCTTC.

V and J are TRBV11-2 and TRBJ2-3; 10 bases are a match to TRBD2. The J segment lost 3 bases and the V segment lost 6 bases, leaving 9 bases of the junction unmatched. This CDR3 spans 16 amino acids. In germline, CDR1 is SGHAT, CDR2 FQNNGV. The CDR3 protein is CASRGWLAGATDTQYF. The CDR3 nucleotides read TGTGCCAGCAGGGGCTGGCTAGCGGGAGCAACAGATACGCAGTATTTT. The whole variable domain, remainder taken from reference TRBV11-2 and TRBJ2-3, is EAGVAQSPRYKIIEKRQSVAFWCNPISGHATLYWYQQILGQGPKLLIQFQNNGVVDDSQLPKDRFSAERLKGVDSTLKIQPAKLEDSAVYLCASRGWLAGATDTQYFGPGTRLTVL.

The rearrangement links TRBV6-5 to TRBJ1-6; no reliable D call. The germline V gene encodes CDR1 MNHEY and CDR2 SVGAGI. The CDR3 covers 14 residues. V shed 4 bases and J shed 7 bases, with 11 bases lying between them. The chain's CDR3 is CASSFRHQNSPLHF. In DNA form, the CDR3 reads TGTGCCAGCAGTTTCAGGCATCAGAATTCACCCCTCCACTTT.

The chain employs TRBV5-4 and TRBJ2-3, with 7 bases aligning to TRBD2. CDR1 SGHNT and CDR2 YYREEE come from the germline V gene (reference sequence). The CDR3 totals 15 residues. V lost 4 bases and J lost 1; bases outside the gene matches: 6. The CDR3 DNA follows: TGTGCCAGCAGCGCCGCAAGCGGGGGCACAGATACGCAGTATTTT. Translation gives CASSAASGGTDTQYF.

This sequence joins TRBV5-8 and TRBJ2-1; a weak D match, TRBD2 (5 bases). Germline V gene data show CDR1 as SGHTS and CDR2 as YDEGEE. This CDR3 contains 12 residues. V lost 3 bases, J lost 9 bases, and 10 bases lay in between. CDR3 sequence (DNA): TGTGCCAGCAGCTGGGGAGCAACTGAGCAGTTCTTC. Amino acids: CASSWGATEQFF.